This entry features one T cell receptor beta chain sequence. Its matching antigen is unknown. The data belong to a study of T cell responses to AZD1222 COVID-19 vaccine. Study-level information: Second doses were pooled across both intervals (about 4 or about 12 weeks). Overall study findings and caveats: Donors, mostly white British, included more females; clonal diversity was possibly underestimated.

Clones were read by immunoSEQ multiplex PCR, and TCRdb kept only the in-frame ones, dropping some. The sample contains 90,000 to 110,000 clones, 75% to 90% of which appear only once. V shed 7 bases and J 4 bases; nucleotides not matched to a gene: 11. The germline gives CDR1 SQVTM, CDR2 ANQGSEA. This CDR3 contains 14 residues. The clonotype originates from an adult in good health. This sequence joins TRBV29-1 and TRBJ2-7; 9 bases agree with TRBD2. The material was peripheral blood, obtained on day 0 of AZD1222 vaccination. The CDR3 region is CSADLGTSPYEQYF. Here the CDR3 DNA reads TGCAGCGCTGACCTCGGGACTAGCCCTTACGAGCAGTACTTC.